These 18 T cell receptor beta chains originate from one sample sequenced in a study of T-cell reconstitution after alpha-beta-depleted transplantation in children. As it was prepared, the TCRbeta library received unique molecular identifiers. TCRdb reanalysed the PCR reads using MiXCR and keeps one entry per CDR3 protein. The sample lists 600,000 to 700,000 distinct CDR3 sequences; roughly 15% were seen once. The source material was PBMCs from the stem cell graft donor, sampled from the stem cell graft. The receptors were gathered from a human donor who donated a stem cell graft to a child with acute myeloid leukemia.

This clonotype was observed many times. This rearrangement joins TRBV27 to TRBJ1-1; maybe TRBD1 (5 bases). Germline-derived CDR1 and CDR2 are MNHEY and SMNVEV (reference sequence). This CDR3 has 13 residues. Trimming took 2 bases from V and 3 from J, leaving 7 bases between them. The CDR3 protein is CASSLGAHTEAFF. The CDR3, as DNA: TGTGCCAGCAGTTTAGGGGCCCACACTGAAGCTTTCTTT.

This clonotype occurred a few times. The V and J genes are TRBV2 and TRBJ2-7, with D uncertain. The CDR3 consists of 11 residues. Trimming took off 6 bases at V and 2 bases at J, with 5 bases between the two ends. Germline-derived CDR1 and CDR2 are SNHLY and FYNNEI. This CDR3 reads CASRWTYEQYV. The CDR3 DNA follows: TGTGCCAGCAGGTGGACCTACGAGCAGTACGTC.

This clonotype was seen ten or more times. In nucleotides, the CDR3 is TGCAGTGCTGACCGACGGGACTCTGGAAACACCATATATTTT. Protein sequence: CSADRRDSGNTIYF. V usage is TRBV20-1 and J usage is TRBJ1-3, with D hard to call. Trimming took off 5 bases at V and 0 bases at J, with 11 bases between the two ends. CDR1 is DFQATT, CDR2 SNEGSKA, per germline (reference sequence). CDR3 length equals 14 residues.

This clonotype has at least ten counts. V and J are TRBV29-1 and TRBJ2-2, with 7 bases fitting TRBD1. This CDR3 contains 16 residues. The ends lost 4 bases at V and 1 base at J; junction bases unmatched: 9. The germline gives CDR1 SQVTM, CDR2 ANQGSEA. The CDR3 loop reads CSVARDSLLNTGELFF. In DNA form, the CDR3 reads TGCAGCGTTGCTCGGGACAGCTTATTGAACACCGGGGAGCTGTTTTTT.

This clonotype has a count of ten or more. The rearrangement joins TRBV12-3 or TRBV12-4 to TRBJ2-1; D possibly matches TRBD1 or TRBD2 (6 bases each). CDR3 size: 15 residues. V was clipped by 2 bases and J by 7 bases, with 15 bases between them. The CDR3 protein is CASSLWGGQGNEQFF. The CDR3 DNA reads TGTGCCAGCAGTTTATGGGGAGGCCAGGGGAATGAGCAGTTCTTC.

There are a few counts of this clonotype. The CDR3 DNA reads as TGCGCCAGCAGCATACAGACAGGACTTCGTAGCACCGGGGAGCTGTTTTTT. Amino acid sequence: CASSIQTGLRSTGELFF. The V gene is TRBV5-1, the J gene TRBJ2-2, with D possibly matching TRBD1 (6 bases). CDR1 and CDR2 from the germline V gene are SGHRS and YFSETQ. Between the trimmed V and J ends, which lost 4 bases and 4 bases, there was a span of 20 bases. The CDR3 covers 17 residues.

This clonotype has more than one count but fewer than ten. The chain couples TRBV7-2 to TRBJ1-1, with D hard to call. Trimming cost V 5 bases and J 9 bases, with 13 bases left between them. In germline, CDR1 is SGHTA, CDR2 FQGNSA. The CDR3 has 12 residues. The CDR3 here is CASSPDRLKAFF. The CDR3 DNA follows: TGTGCCAGCAGCCCTGACCGGTTGAAAGCTTTCTTT.

This clonotype came up many times. This sequence joins TRBV7-9 and TRBJ1-1; no clear D gene. The CDR3 consists of 14 residues. Germline V gene data show CDR1 as SEHNR and CDR2 as FQNEAQ (reference sequence). Trimming cost V 1 base and J 1 base, with 7 bases left between them. For the CDR3, the DNA is TGTGCCAGCAGCTTAGTGAACGCGAACACTGAAGCTTTCTTT. Translated: CASSLVNANTEAFF.

The chain joins TRBV30 to TRBJ2-7, with TRBD1 identical over 10 bases. V dropped 4 bases and J dropped 4; count of bases not matched to a gene: 4. This CDR3 spans 13 amino acids. Germline V gene sequence: CDR1 GTSNPN, CDR2 SVGIG (reference sequence). The CDR3 is CAWTWDRGYEQYF. The CDR3 nucleotides read TGTGCCTGGACTTGGGACAGGGGATACGAGCAGTACTTC.

This clonotype appeared many times. The V gene is TRBV20-1, the J gene TRBJ1-5, with unresolved D. The CDR3 extends over 12 amino acids. Germline V gene lookup returns CDR1 DFQATT and CDR2 SNEGSKA (reference sequence). Trimming shortened V by 6 bases and J by 4 bases, and 10 bases separated the two germline ends. CDR3 nucleotides: TGCAGTGCGAACAGCTATAATCAGCCCCAGCATTTT. Protein product: CSANSYNQPQHF.

The chain couples TRBV14 to TRBJ1-2; 8 bases line up with TRBD1. The CDR3 sequence is 16 residues long. After removal of 4 bases from V and 4 bases from J, the junction contained 11 bases not matched to a gene. Germline CDR1 reads SGHDN; CDR2 reads FVKESK. DNA for the CDR3: TGTGCCAGCAGCCCAGGTGCCGGGACAGGACTCTATGGCTACACCTTC. This encodes CASSPGAGTGLYGYTF.

This clonotype was found many times. The chain carries TRBV20-1 and TRBJ2-2; no reliable D call. Trimming took off 5 bases at V and 1 base at J, with 8 bases between the two ends. There are 13 residues in the CDR3. CDR1 is DFQATT and CDR2 is SNEGSKA in the germline V gene (reference sequence). The CDR3 is CSAPSGNTGELFF. The CDR3 nucleotides read TGCAGTGCTCCTTCCGGGAACACCGGGGAGCTGTTTTTT.

The chain joins TRBV19 to TRBJ1-5, with D possibly matching TRBD1 (5 bases). Germline V gives CDR1 LNHDA, CDR2 SQIVND (reference sequence). V gave up 6 bases and J gave up 2 bases, with 20 bases separating them. This CDR3 has 17 amino acids. The CDR3 loop reads CASSQPSGHVGNQPQHF. The CDR3 DNA is TGTGCCAGTAGCCAACCCTCCGGACACGTTGGCAATCAGCCCCAGCATTTT.

Ten or more counts support this clonotype. The chain combines TRBV7-2 with TRBJ2-1; D not certain. Trimming removed 0 bases at V and 0 bases at J, with 6 bases between. The germline V gene encodes CDR1 SGHTA and CDR2 FQGNSA. This CDR3 spans 15 amino acids. Here the CDR3 DNA reads TGTGCCAGCAGCTTAGCGCTGAGCTCCTACAATGAGCAGTTCTTC. This gives the protein CASSLALSSYNEQFF.

This clonotype was detected many times. The chain carries TRBV20-1 and TRBJ1-5; D may be TRBD1 (5 bases). From germline, CDR1 is DFQATT and CDR2 SNEGSKA (reference sequence). V shed 3 bases and J shed 0 bases, with 15 bases lying between them. This CDR3 contains 16 residues. As DNA, the CDR3 is TGCAGTGCTAGTATCCCGACAGCACATAGCAATCAGCCCCAGCATTTT. Amino acid sequence: CSASIPTAHSNQPQHF.

This clonotype was counted many times. The chain is built from TRBV12-3 or TRBV12-4 and TRBJ1-2, with D perhaps matching TRBD1 (5 bases). The CDR3 runs to 12 residues. V was shortened by 7 bases and J by 6 bases, with 12 bases between the two germline ends. CDR3 bases: TGTGCCAGCATTATTAGAGGGGATGGCTACACCTTC. The encoded protein is CASIIRGDGYTF.

This clonotype came up many times. The rearrangement uses TRBV20-1 and TRBJ1-2; 8 nucleotides match TRBD1. Losses at the gene ends were 6 bases for V and 4 bases for J; bases not matched to a gene: 7. Germline loops: CDR1 DFQATT, CDR2 SNEGSKA (reference sequence). The CDR3 loop spans 13 amino acids. CDR3 in amino acids: CSANIGTGYGYTF. The DNA of the CDR3 is TGCAGTGCCAACATTGGGACAGGCTATGGCTACACCTTC.

V usage is TRBV29-1 and J usage is TRBJ1-1; maybe TRBD1 (5 bases). This CDR3 contains 15 residues. Germline V gives CDR1 SQVTM, CDR2 ANQGSEA. V dropped 1 base and J dropped 5 bases, with 17 bases sitting between them. The CDR3 bases are TGCAGCGTTGAAGGCCTTGGGGGGGGTTGGACTGAAGCTTTCTTT. Protein product: CSVEGLGGGWTEAFF.